This section outlines one T cell receptor beta chain sequence together with its context. The target antigen is unknown. This sequence is one base from a far larger clone and is likely a read error. The entry originates in a study of T cell responses to AZD1222 COVID-19 vaccine. Findings and limits, study-wide: Spike-spanning, vaccine-associated CD4 TCRs were dominant at 160-218 and 743-854. Donor demographics were predominantly white British with a female majority; clonal diversity may be underestimated.

Combined were second doses at about 4 or about 12 weeks. Germline V gene sequence: CDR1 SGHTA, CDR2 FQGNSA. J was trimmed by 1 base and V by 5 bases; bases with no gene match: 3. The CDR3 length is 15 residues. Sequencing was performed with immunoSEQ multiplex PCR; in TCRdb, only in-frame clones are kept and a portion is missing. The profile covers 85,000 to 120,000 clones, with roughly 88% appearing a single time and roughly 8% taken by the ten largest. The chain has TRBV7-2 and TRBJ2-2, with 8 bases identical to TRBD1. The sample here was peripheral blood, taken 28 days after the second AZD1222 dose. The sequence was obtained from an adult who received the AZD1222 COVID-19 vaccine. This CDR3 is CASSPGQGNTGELFF. CDR3 sequence (DNA): TGTGCCAGCAGCCCAGGACAGGGGAACACCGGGGAGCTGTTTTTT. Together with reference TRBV7-2 and TRBJ2-2, the CDR3 gives the full variable domain: GAGVSQSPSNKVTEKGKDVELRCDPISGHTALYWYRQSLGQGLEFLIYFQGNSAPDKSGLPSDRFSAERTGGSVSTLTIQRTQQEDSAVYLCASSPGQGNTGELFFGEGSRLTVL.